This T cell receptor (beta chain) originates from a study of control samples from healthy donors and cancer patients. The assay was immunoSEQ multiplex PCR, and TCRdb's table has in-frame clones only and misses some. The table shows 68,000 or so clones, with approximately 83% occurring only once. This CDR3 has 15 residues. The trim removed 6 bases at V and 2 bases at J, leaving 8 bases unmatched. The germline CDR1 and CDR2 sequences are MDHEN and SYDVKM. The TCR originated in a man in his 60s in good health. V gene TRBV28 combines with J gene TRBJ2-7; 9 nucleotides agree with TRBD2. The sample consisted of blood. The CDR3 sequence: CASSRSGSGTYEQYF. The CDR3 nucleotides are TGTGCCAGCAGCCGTAGCGGGAGTGGGACCTACGAGCAGTACTTC.